A selection of T cell receptor beta chains follows, all from one sample in a study of cytomegalovirus exposure and HLA in healthy donors. The method was immunoSEQ multiplex PCR; TCRdb's version includes in-frame clones alone and lacks a portion of them. The sample lists about 190,000 clones; roughly four fifths were seen once. Sequenced material: PBMCs. The receptors stem from a woman aged 25 to 39 in good health and CMV-seropositive. The CDR3 runs from the conserved cysteine through the conserved F or W. The order of the fields is J gene, V gene, clone size, D gene, CDR3 DNA, CDR3 protein. D genes are given only for firm matches. Clone size, where shown, is once, few, many, or a class for clones that have expanded.

TRBJ1-1 TRBV19 . . TGTGCCAGTACCTCGGCAATTGGAGTCACTGAAGCTTTCTTT CASTSAIGVTEAFF
TRBJ2-2 TRBV6-1 . TRBD2 TGTGCCAGCACGGCTAGCGGGCAGAACACCGGGGAGCTGTTTTTT CASTASGQNTGELFF
TRBJ2-3 TRBV5-1 . . TGCGCCAGCAGCTTGGGGTCAGGGGTGGCAGATACGCAGTATTTT CASSLGSGVADTQYF
TRBJ1-2 TRBV28 . . TGTGCCAGCAGCCTTGGGGGGGCGGGTCTACACTATGGCTACACCTTC CASSLGGAGLHYGYTF
TRBJ2-4 TRBV5-1 once . TGCGCCAGCAGCTTGGGCGAGGGAAACATTCAGTACTTC CASSLGEGNIQYF
TRBJ2-3 TRBV5-5 . . TGTGCCAGCAGCTCCTCGGACTTACTCACAGATACGCAGTATTTT CASSSSDLLTDTQYF
TRBJ1-2 TRBV5-1 . TRBD1 TGCGCCAGCAGTCTGGACAGGGATCCGCGTGGCTACACCTTC CASSLDRDPRGYTF
TRBJ2-5 TRBV4-1 . . TGCGCCAGCAGCCAAGACAAGTCTATTCCTAGCAGTTTTAAAGAGACCCAGTACTTC CASSQDKSIPSSFKETQYF
TRBJ2-3 TRBV27 . . TGTGCCAGCAGTTTAGACGGGACTCCTTCCACAGATACGCAGTATTTT CASSLDGTPSTDTQYF
TRBJ2-3 TRBV7-2 few . TGTGCCAGCAGCTTAACCAGGGGCACAGATACGCAGTATTTT CASSLTRGTDTQYF
TRBJ2-7 TRBV2 . TRBD1 TGTGCCAGCAGCCGGGACAGGTACGAGCAGTACTTC CASSRDRYEQYF
TRBJ2-7 TRBV7-2 . . TGTGCCAGCACCCTAACGGGAGTGAGCTACGAGCAGTACTTC CASTLTGVSYEQYF
TRBJ1-2 TRBV5-5 few TRBD1 TGTGCCAGCAGCCCAGGTTGGACAGGGGATGGCTACACCTTC CASSPGWTGDGYTF
TRBJ2-7 TRBV28 . TRBD2 TGTGCCAGCACCTTACTAGCGGGAGAATCCTACGAGCAGTACTTC CASTLLAGESYEQYF
TRBJ2-7 TRBV18 . . TGTGCCAGCTCCGCGGGGACGGAGTCCTACGAGCAGTACTTC CASSAGTESYEQYF
TRBJ1-3 TRBV9 . TRBD1 TGTGCCAGCAGCGTAGGGGAGGGACAGGGAGCCGGAAACACCATATATTTT CASSVGEGQGAGNTIYF
TRBJ2-7 TRBV28 once TRBD2 TGTGCCAGCAGTTTCAGCGGGAGGCTAAGGAGCTCCTACGAGCAGTACTTC CASSFSGRLRSSYEQYF
TRBJ2-7 TRBV5-8 few . TGTGCCAGCAGACTAGTAGGGCGCGACGAGCAGTACTTC CASRLVGRDEQYF
TRBJ1-1 TRBV29-1 . . TGCAGCGTTGAAGATGGTTGGGCAGGTGAAGCTTTCTTT CSVEDGWAGEAFF
TRBJ2-7 TRBV19 . TRBD1 TGTGCCAGTAGTTCTGGGACAGGGCACTACGAGCAGTACTTC CASSSGTGHYEQYF
TRBJ2-1 TRBV19 . TRBD2 TGTGCCAGTAGGAGCGGGATAGATGAGCAGTTCTTC CASRSGIDEQFF
TRBJ2-6 TRBV6-1 . . TGTGCCACCTCCCAAGCCGCTGGGGCCAACGTCCTGACTTTC CATSQAAGANVLTF
TRBJ1-1 TRBV6-5 . TRBD1 TGTGCCAGCAGTCGGGACAGGCAAGGCACTGAAGCTTTCTTT CASSRDRQGTEAFF
TRBJ1-2 TRBV28 . . TGTGCCAGCAGCCTCCCCGGTGACTATGGCTACACCTTC CASSLPGDYGYTF
TRBJ2-5 TRBV4-2 . TRBD2 TGTGCCAGCAGCCAAAGGGGGACTAGCGGGGTTCGGGGGCAAGAGACCCAGTACTTC CASSQRGTSGVRGQETQYF
TRBJ2-7 TRBV5-1 . TRBD2 TGCGCCAGCAGCTTGTTAGCGGGATGGTCTTACGAGCAGTACTTC CASSLLAGWSYEQYF
TRBJ2-7 TRBV14 . TRBD1 TGTGCCAGCAGCCGGGGACAGGGGTTCTACGAGCAGTACTTC CASSRGQGFYEQYF
TRBJ2-3 TRBV18 . TRBD1 TGTGCCAGCTCACCAATTCGGACAGGGGAACCAGATACGCAGTATTTT CASSPIRTGEPDTQYF
TRBJ2-2 TRBV7-6 few . TGTGCCAGCAGCTTAGCTACACTAGAGAGTTGGAACACCGGGGAGCTGTTTTTT CASSLATLESWNTGELFF
TRBJ1-2 TRBV5-6 . TRBD1 TGTGCCAGCAGCGGAGACAGGGACTATGGCTACACCTTC CASSGDRDYGYTF
TRBJ2-3 TRBV7-9 . . TGTGCCAGCAGCTTAAGGGACTCTAGCACAGATACGCAGTATTTT CASSLRDSSTDTQYF
TRBJ2-3 TRBV11-2 . . TGTGCCAGCAGCTTCGGGACAACTAGCACAGATACGCAGTATTTT CASSFGTTSTDTQYF
TRBJ2-1 TRBV11-2 few TRBD2 TGTGCCAGCAGCGCGGCTAGCGGGAGAGTGGGCAATGAGCAGTTCTTC CASSAASGRVGNEQFF
TRBJ2-7 TRBV29-1 . TRBD2 TGCAGCGTTCGACTAGCGGGGAATTACGAGCAGTACTTC CSVRLAGNYEQYF
TRBJ2-3 TRBV7-7 . TRBD2 TGTGCTAGCAGCCCGGGGACTAGCGGGAGGGGTACGCAGTATTTT CASSPGTSGRGTQYF
TRBJ1-1 TRBV6-5 . TRBD1 TGTGCCGTCAGGGGACAGGGGGCATCCACTGAAGCTTTCTTT CAVRGQGASTEAFF
TRBJ2-7 TRBV7-6 . TRBD2 TGTGCCAGCAGCTTAGAGGCTAGCGGGAAACACGAGCAGTACTTC CASSLEASGKHEQYF
TRBJ1-6 TRBV6-1 . TRBD1 TGTGCCAGCAGTGCCGGACAGGGCCATAATTCACCCCTCCACTTT CASSAGQGHNSPLHF
TRBJ2-7 TRBV13 . TRBD1 TGTGCCAGCAGCCCGTCGGACAGGGCCTACGAGCAGTACTTC CASSPSDRAYEQYF
TRBJ1-2 TRBV6-1 . . TGTGCCAGCAGCCGCCTTTACAGGGAAAACTATGGCTACACCTTC CASSRLYRENYGYTF
TRBJ2-7 TRBV6-5 once . TGTGCCAGCAGTTACTCTCGGCCCACAATCGGGGAGCAGTACTTC CASSYSRPTIGEQYF
TRBJ2-2 TRBV7-9 . TRBD1 TGTTCCAGCAGCCCCGCTGCAGGGACAGGGGGGAACACCGGGGAGCTGTTTTTT CSSSPAAGTGGNTGELFF
TRBJ2-7 TRBV19 . . TGTGCCAGTAGCTCTGGACTGGACTACGAGCAGTACTTC CASSSGLDYEQYF
TRBJ1-1 TRBV19 once . TGTGCCAGTAGGCTCCAGGTGAACACTGAAGCTTTCTTT CASRLQVNTEAFF
TRBJ2-3 TRBV6-5 few . TGTGCCAGCAGTGGGAAACAGGTTTCCACAGATACGCAGTATTTT CASSGKQVSTDTQYF
TRBJ2-7 TRBV27 . TRBD1 TGTGCCAGCAGTTTATTGGACAGGGGCGAGCAGTACTTC CASSLLDRGEQYF
TRBJ2-7 TRBV11-2 once . TGTGCCAGCAGCGTCAGTCAGCTAGCTCACGAGCAGTACTTC CASSVSQLAHEQYF
TRBJ2-3 TRBV13 . TRBD2 TGTGCCAGCAGCAGCCGGACTAGCGGCACAGATACGCAGTATTTT CASSSRTSGTDTQYF
TRBJ2-7 TRBV19 . . TGTGCCAGTAGCCAAGGACAGTACGAGCAGTACTTC CASSQGQYEQYF
TRBJ2-7 TRBV5-4 few TRBD1 TGTGCCAGCAGCACCCGGGACAGGGGGCTCAACGAGCAGTACTTC CASSTRDRGLNEQYF
TRBJ2-1 TRBV14 . TRBD2 TGTGCCACCCGACTAGCGGGGAACAATGAGCAGTTCTTC CATRLAGNNEQFF
TRBJ2-3 TRBV21-1 few . TGTGCCAACGGACTAGCGGGAGATTGGTATTTT CANGLAGDWYF
TRBJ1-1 TRBV19 . TRBD1 TGTGCCAGTAGTGTCTCAGGGGGAGGCACTGAAGCTTTCTTT CASSVSGGGTEAFF
TRBJ2-7 TRBV6-1 . TRBD1 TGTGCCAGCAGTTCGGACAGGGAACGCGAGCAGTACTTC CASSSDREREQYF
TRBJ2-7 TRBV6-4 . . TGTGCCAGCAGTGACTACGTACAGGGGCCCGCGGGGGAGCAGTACTTC CASSDYVQGPAGEQYF
TRBJ2-7 TRBV5-1 . TRBD1 TGCGCCAGCAGCGGAGGTTCCCGGGACAGGGAGGACCACGAGCAGTACTTC CASSGGSRDREDHEQYF
TRBJ1-2 TRBV6-5 . TRBD1 TGTGCCAGCACCCCAGGGGGATTTGTCGGCTACACCTTC CASTPGGFVGYTF